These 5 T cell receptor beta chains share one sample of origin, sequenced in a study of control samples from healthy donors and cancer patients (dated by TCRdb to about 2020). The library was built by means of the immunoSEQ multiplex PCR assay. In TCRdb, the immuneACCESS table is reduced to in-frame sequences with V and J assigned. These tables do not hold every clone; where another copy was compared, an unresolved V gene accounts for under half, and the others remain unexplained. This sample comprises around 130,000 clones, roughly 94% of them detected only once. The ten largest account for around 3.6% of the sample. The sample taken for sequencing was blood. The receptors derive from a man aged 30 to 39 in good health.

The CDR3 nucleotides are TGTGCCAGCAGCTACAAGGACAGGGCGAACACTGAAGCTTTCTTT. Encoded protein: CASSYKDRANTEAFF. This sequence joins TRBV13 and TRBJ1-1; the match to TRBD1 covers 8 bases. J was trimmed by 1 base and V by 4 bases; bases with no gene match: 5. The germline gives CDR1 PRHDT, CDR2 FYEKMQ (reference sequence). The CDR3 is 15 amino acids.

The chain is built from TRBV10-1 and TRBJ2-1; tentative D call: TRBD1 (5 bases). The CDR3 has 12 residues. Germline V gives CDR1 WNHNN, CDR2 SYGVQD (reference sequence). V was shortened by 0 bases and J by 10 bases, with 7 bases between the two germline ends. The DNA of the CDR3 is TGCGCCAGCAGTGAGTCAAGGGGCGAGCAGTTCTTC. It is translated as CASSESRGEQFF.

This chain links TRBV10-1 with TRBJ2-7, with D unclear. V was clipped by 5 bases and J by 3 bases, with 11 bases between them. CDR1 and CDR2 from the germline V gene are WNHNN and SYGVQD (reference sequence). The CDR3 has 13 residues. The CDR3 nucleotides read TGCGCCAGCAGTTTGGGCGTGAACTACGAGCAGTACTTC. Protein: CASSLGVNYEQYF.

The DNA of the CDR3 is TGTGCCAGCAGTGGGGATGGTCAGCCCCAGCATTTT. It encodes CASSGDGQPQHF. This sequence joins TRBV2 and TRBJ1-5; D call uncertain. Germline assignment: CDR1 SNHLY and CDR2 FYNNEI. This CDR3 has 12 amino acids. The germline V and J ends were trimmed by 4 bases and 6 bases, with 7 bases remaining between them.

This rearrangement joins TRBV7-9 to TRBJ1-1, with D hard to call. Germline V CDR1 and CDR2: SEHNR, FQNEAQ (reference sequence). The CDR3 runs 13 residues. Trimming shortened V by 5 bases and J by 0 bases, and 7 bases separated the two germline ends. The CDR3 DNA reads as TGTGCCAGCAGCCCCTCTATGAACACTGAAGCTTTCTTT. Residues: CASSPSMNTEAFF.